This TCR beta chain was sequenced for a study of T cells after yellow fever vaccination. Overall study results and limits: Subsequent to the booster, the majority of primary-vaccination clones reappeared (under 98% CD4, about 90% CD8).

TCRdb processed the 5' RACE reads anew with MiXCR; each CDR3 protein has one entry. Of about 310,000 distinct CDR3 sequences in the sample, roughly 3.5% were seen once. This clonotype was observed many times. Its antigen is currently unknown. This CDR3 spans 15 amino acids. Deletions cut 1 base from V and 4 bases from J, with 13 bases between. The germline V gene encodes CDR1 SGHTA and CDR2 FQGNSA. Here the sequenced sample was PBMCs, taken on the day of the yellow fever booster vaccination. The chain is built from TRBV7-2 and TRBJ1-2; D is unclear. The sequence derives from a man younger than 30 who received the YFV17D yellow fever vaccine. The CDR3 reads CASSLGPSLLYGYTF. The CDR3 nucleotides read TGTGCCAGCAGCTTAGGGCCGTCGCTCCTCTATGGCTACACCTTC.